The 4 T cell receptor beta chains below were found in one sample sequenced in a study of shared clonotypes between healthy human individuals (TCRdb year 2020). Library preparation employed the immunoSEQ multiplex PCR assay. The immuneACCESS repertoire file appears here via TCRdb, limited to in-frame rearrangements. These files lack a portion of the clones; in checked studies, under half of the deficit traces to unresolved V genes, and the cause of the others is not known. The sample table records around 2.5 million clones; approximately 94% of these occur just once. The top ten hold approximately 0.35% of the sample. Material for sequencing was naive CD4+ T cells from PBMCs. Taken with the paper, the label for cell subset or site translates to: CD45RA+ positively selected. These TCRs come from a man between 18 and 35 years old in good health. Some clones in this sample may be carry-over from other donors' samples.

This clone has just one count. This chain's CDR3 is CASNRDSFYEQYF. As DNA, the CDR3 is TGTGCCAGCAACCGGGACAGCTTCTACGAGCAGTACTTC. The chain couples TRBV28 to TRBJ2-7, with 7 positions matching TRBD1. The CDR3 has 13 amino acids. Unmatched junction bases numbered 6, after V lost 7 bases and J lost 3 bases. Germline CDR1 is MDHEN and CDR2 is SYDVKM.

The chain is built from TRBV28 and TRBJ2-1, with 10 bases fitting TRBD1. Trimming took 6 bases from V and 6 from J; bases not matched to a gene: 14. Germline V CDR1 and CDR2: MDHEN, SYDVKM. This CDR3 spans 17 amino acids. The CDR3 region has the DNA TGTGCCAGCAGCTCCCCATTGAGGACAGGGGGAAGCAATGAGCAGTTCTTC. This codes for CASSSPLRTGGSNEQFF.

CDR3 bases: TGCGCCAGCAGCTTCACGACAGGGGATACGGGCGGCTACACCTTC. This sequence encodes CASSFTTGDTGGYTF. The chain recombines TRBV5-1 with TRBJ1-2; TRBD1 aligns across 8 bases. CDR1 is SGHRS and CDR2 is YFSETQ in the germline V gene. V dropped 2 bases and J dropped 8; count of bases not matched to a gene: 11. This CDR3 has 15 residues.

The rearrangement links TRBV7-9 to TRBJ2-5; 9 nucleotides line up with TRBD1. V dropped 4 bases and J dropped 2; count of bases not matched to a gene: 11. This CDR3 spans 17 amino acids. The germline V gene has CDR1 SEHNR and CDR2 FQNEAQ (reference sequence). CDR3 in amino acids: CASSSPRDRALQETQYF. Written as DNA, the CDR3 is TGTGCCAGCAGCTCACCCCGGGACAGGGCTTTACAAGAGACCCAGTACTTC.